This TCR beta chain was found in a study of cytomegalovirus exposure and HLA in healthy donors. Overall study context: HLA-typed donors contributed some 83 million unique TCRs, which were held in an early data release.

Germline-derived CDR1 and CDR2 are SGHAT and FQNNGV. This CDR3 is 15 amino acids long. V dropped 5 bases and J dropped 4; count of bases not matched to a gene: 6. A single count supports this clone. Its cognate antigen is unknown. Study-wide points: Researchers counted 180 or so TCR beta chains as cytomegalovirus-associated. V- and J-gene trimming of TCR beta was linked (in a later analysis) to a missense DCLRE1C variant.

In the PCR, 60 Vbeta and 13 Jbeta primers were used. Measured with immunoSEQ multiplex PCR; TCRdb has only the in-frame clones, and not every one. The sample lists 130,000 or so clones; roughly 80% were seen once. V and J are TRBV11-2 and TRBJ2-7; 12 nucleotides line up with TRBD2. Sequences were obtained from PBMCs. The TCR sequence derives from a middle-aged woman in good health and CMV-seropositive. This CDR3 reads CASSQTSGSTYEQYF. The CDR3 DNA is TGTGCCAGCAGCCAGACTAGCGGGAGCACTTACGAGCAGTACTTC.